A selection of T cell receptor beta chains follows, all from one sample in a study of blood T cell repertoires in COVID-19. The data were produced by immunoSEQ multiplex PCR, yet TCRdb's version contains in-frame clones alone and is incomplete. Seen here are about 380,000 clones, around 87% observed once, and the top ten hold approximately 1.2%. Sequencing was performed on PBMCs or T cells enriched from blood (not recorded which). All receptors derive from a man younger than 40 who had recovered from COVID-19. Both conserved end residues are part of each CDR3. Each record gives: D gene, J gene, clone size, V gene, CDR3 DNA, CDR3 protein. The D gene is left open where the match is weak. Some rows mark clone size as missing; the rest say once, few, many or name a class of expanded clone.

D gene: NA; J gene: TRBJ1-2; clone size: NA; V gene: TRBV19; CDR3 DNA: TGTGCCAGTAGTACCAAACAGGTCTATGATGGCTACACCTTC; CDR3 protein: CASSTKQVYDGYTF
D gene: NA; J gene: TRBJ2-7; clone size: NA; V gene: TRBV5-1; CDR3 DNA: TGCGCCAGCAATCATCTGGACAGAGACTACGAGCAGTACTTC; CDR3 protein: CASNHLDRDYEQYF
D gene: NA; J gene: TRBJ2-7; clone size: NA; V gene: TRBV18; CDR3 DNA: TGTGCCAGCTCACCAAACCCGACTAGCTACGAGCAGTACTTC; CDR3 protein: CASSPNPTSYEQYF
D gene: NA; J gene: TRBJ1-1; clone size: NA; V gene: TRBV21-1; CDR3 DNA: TGTGCCAGCAGCGGGCGGGACAGGTTTTTGAACACTGAAGCTTTCTTT; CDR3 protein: CASSGRDRFLNTEAFF
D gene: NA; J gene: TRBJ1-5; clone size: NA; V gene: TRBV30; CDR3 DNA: TGTGCCTGGAGTGGGGCAGGGAATCAGCCCCAGCATTTT; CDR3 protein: CAWSGAGNQPQHF
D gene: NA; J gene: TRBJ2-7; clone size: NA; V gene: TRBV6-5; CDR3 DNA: TGTGCCAGCGTGCTTTCGGGTATCTCCTACGAGCAGTACTTC; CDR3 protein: CASVLSGISYEQYF
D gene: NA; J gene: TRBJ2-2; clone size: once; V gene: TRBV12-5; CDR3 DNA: TGTGCTAGTGGTACCTCAGGGGCGGCCGGGGAGCTGTTTTTT; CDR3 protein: CASGTSGAAGELFF
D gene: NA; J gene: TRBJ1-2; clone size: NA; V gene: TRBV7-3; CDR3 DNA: TGTGCCAGCAGCTTCCAGAGGGACTATGGCTACACCTTC; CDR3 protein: CASSFQRDYGYTF
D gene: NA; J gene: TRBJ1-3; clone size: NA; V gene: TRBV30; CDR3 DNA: TGTGCCTGGAGTCTGGGGGCCGGAAACACCATATATTTT; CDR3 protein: CAWSLGAGNTIYF
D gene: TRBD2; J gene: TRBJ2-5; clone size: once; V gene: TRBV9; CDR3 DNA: TGTGCCAGCAGTACTTCCAGCGGGGGCTTGGGGGAGACCCAGTACTTC; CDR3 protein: CASSTSSGGLGETQYF
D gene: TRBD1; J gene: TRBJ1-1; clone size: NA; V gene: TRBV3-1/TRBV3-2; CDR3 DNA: TGTGCCAGCACCCCACCCAACAGGGGTAAGAACACTGAAGCTTTCTTT; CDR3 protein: CASTPPNRGKNTEAFF
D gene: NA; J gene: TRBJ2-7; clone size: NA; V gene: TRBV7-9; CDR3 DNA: TGTGCCAGCAGCTTAGTCCCTAATGCAGGGGCCTACGAGCAGTACTTC; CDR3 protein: CASSLVPNAGAYEQYF
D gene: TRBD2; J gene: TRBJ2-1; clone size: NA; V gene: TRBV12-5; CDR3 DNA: TGTGCTAGTGGGATTCTAGCGGGGGACCACAATGAGCAGTTCTTC; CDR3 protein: CASGILAGDHNEQFF
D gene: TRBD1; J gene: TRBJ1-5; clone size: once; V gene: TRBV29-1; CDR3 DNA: TGCAGCGTTCAAGCCGGGACAGGGGTTCAGCCCCAGCATTTT; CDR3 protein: CSVQAGTGVQPQHF
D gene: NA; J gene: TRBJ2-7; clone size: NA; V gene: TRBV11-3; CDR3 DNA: TGTGCCAGCAGCCCGGACCGGGGTAGGGAGCAGTACTTC; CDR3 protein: CASSPDRGREQYF